This T cell receptor beta chain was retrieved from a study of HIV-infected patients and healthy controls. Follow-up blood was drawn about 14 weeks, roughly three months, after antiretroviral therapy began. The repertoire came from unfractionated whole blood and reflected all unsorted peripheral T cells. cDNA was made from approximately 500 ng RNA using alpha and beta constant primers. Separate chain-specific third strand synthesis with multiplexing indices produced the alpha and beta libraries. TCRdb called the 5' RACE reads again in MiXCR, with one record for every CDR3 protein. Among roughly 15,000 distinct CDR3 sequences, around 12% were seen once, and the ten largest hold approximately 40%. This clonotype was seen a few times. The antigen is not known. Germline V lookup: CDR1 MNHNY, CDR2 SVGAGI (reference sequence). CDR3 length: 15 residues. V was shortened by 4 bases and J by 10 bases, with 17 bases between the two germline ends.

Study outcomes and limitations: The authors saw processing only sixteen HIV-infected individuals as a major limitation on generality. Compared with untreated HIV+ repertoires, healthy controls showed roughly threefold more distinct CDR3s and higher Shannon diversity. Healthy controls carried many MAIT alpha-chain CDR3s, while HIV+ repertoires had few.

Here the sequenced sample was blood, taken during antiretroviral therapy. The clonotype comes from an adult with HIV infection. The donor label of this sample is uncertain. The rearrangement joins TRBV6-6 to TRBJ1-6, with D perhaps TRBD1 (5 bases). CDR3 in amino acids: CASSSGNSWGSPLHF. CDR3 coding DNA: TGTGCCAGCAGTTCAGGGAACTCTTGGGGGTCACCCCTCCACTTT.